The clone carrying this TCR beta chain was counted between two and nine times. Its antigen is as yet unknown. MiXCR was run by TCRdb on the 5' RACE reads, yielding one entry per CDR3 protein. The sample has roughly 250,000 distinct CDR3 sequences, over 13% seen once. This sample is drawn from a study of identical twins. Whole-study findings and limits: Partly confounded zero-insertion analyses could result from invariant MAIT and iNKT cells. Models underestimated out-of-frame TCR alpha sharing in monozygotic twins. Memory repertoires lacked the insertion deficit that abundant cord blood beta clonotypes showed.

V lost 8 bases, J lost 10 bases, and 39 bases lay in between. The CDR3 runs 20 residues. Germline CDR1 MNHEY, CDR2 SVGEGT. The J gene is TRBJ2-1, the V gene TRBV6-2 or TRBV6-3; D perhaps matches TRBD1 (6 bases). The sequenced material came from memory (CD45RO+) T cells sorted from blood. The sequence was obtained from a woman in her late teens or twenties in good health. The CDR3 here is CASCPSYSRDSRGLSFEQFF. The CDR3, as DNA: TGTGCCAGCTGCCCAAGTTACAGCAGAGACTCCAGGGGCTTATCGTTCGAGCAGTTCTTC.